The clone carrying this TCR beta chain was counted between two and nine times. The antigen is unknown. These data originate in a study of response to subunit inactivated influenza vaccine. One entry per CDR3 protein results from TCRdb running MiXCR on the RT-PCR reads. The sample holds approximately 570,000 distinct CDR3 sequences, under 9% seen once. General study findings and limits: After each seasonal influenza vaccination, few new T cells are recruited, the authors suggested.

This sample comprised PBMCs from blood, obtained about 24 months after vaccination. This TCR was recovered from a man between 50 and 69 years old who received an inactivated influenza vaccine.

The CDR3 region has the DNA TGTGCCATCAGTGGAACAGGGAACTATGGCTACACCTTC. Protein sequence: CAISGTGNYGYTF. The rearrangement links TRBV10-3 to TRBJ1-2, with D tentatively TRBD1 (6 bases). V was trimmed by 4 bases and J by 2 bases, leaving 8 bases between them. Germline CDR1 is ENHRY and CDR2 is SYGVKD. This CDR3 has 13 residues.